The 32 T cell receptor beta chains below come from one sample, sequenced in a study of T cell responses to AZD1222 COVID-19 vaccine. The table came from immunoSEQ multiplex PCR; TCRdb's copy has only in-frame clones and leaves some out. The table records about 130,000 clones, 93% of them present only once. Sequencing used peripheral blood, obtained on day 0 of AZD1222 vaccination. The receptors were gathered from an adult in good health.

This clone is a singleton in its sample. DNA of the CDR3: TGTGCCAGCTTCGGCTACACCTTC. It translates to CASFGYTF. The genes are TRBV2 and TRBJ1-2; no firm D call. The CDR3 sequence is 8 residues long. Germline V gene sequence: CDR1 SNHLY, CDR2 FYNNEI. Trimming shortened V by 8 bases and J by 8 bases, and 3 bases separated the two germline ends.

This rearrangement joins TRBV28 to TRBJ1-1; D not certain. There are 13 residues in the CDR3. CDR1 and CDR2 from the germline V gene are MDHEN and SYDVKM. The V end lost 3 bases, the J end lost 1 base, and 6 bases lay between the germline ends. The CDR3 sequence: CASSFRPNTEAFF. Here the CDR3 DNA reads TGTGCCAGCAGTTTTCGTCCGAACACTGAAGCTTTCTTT.

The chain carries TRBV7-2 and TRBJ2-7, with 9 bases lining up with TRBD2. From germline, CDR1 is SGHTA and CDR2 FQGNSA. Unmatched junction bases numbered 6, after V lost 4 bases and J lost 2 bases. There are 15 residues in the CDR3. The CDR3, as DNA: TGTGCCAGCAGCTATCGACTAGCGGAGGCCTACGAGCAGTACTTC. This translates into CASSYRLAEAYEQYF.

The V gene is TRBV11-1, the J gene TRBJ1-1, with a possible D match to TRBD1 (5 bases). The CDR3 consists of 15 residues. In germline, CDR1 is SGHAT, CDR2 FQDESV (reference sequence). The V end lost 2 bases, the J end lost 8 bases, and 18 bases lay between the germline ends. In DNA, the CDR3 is TGTGCCAGCAGCTTAAAATTGGGTGGCCAGGGCGAAGCTTTCTTT. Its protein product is CASSLKLGGQGEAFF.

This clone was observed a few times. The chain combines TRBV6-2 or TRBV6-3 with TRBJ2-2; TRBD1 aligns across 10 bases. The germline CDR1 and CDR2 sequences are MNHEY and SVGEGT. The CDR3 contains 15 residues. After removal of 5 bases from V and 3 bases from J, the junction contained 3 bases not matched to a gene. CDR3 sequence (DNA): TGTGCCAGCAGTACCGGGACAGGGGACACCGGGGAGCTGTTTTTT. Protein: CASSTGTGDTGELFF.

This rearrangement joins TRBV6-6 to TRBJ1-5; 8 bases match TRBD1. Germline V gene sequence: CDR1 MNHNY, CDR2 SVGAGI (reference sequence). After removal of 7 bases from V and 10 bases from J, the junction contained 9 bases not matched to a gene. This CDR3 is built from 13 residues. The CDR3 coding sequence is TGTGCCAGCACCTCCGGGACAGGTCGACCCCAGCATTTT. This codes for CASTSGTGRPQHF.

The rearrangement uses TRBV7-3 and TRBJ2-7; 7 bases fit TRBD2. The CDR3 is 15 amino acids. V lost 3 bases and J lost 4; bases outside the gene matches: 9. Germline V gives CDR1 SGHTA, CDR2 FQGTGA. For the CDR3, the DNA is TGTGCCAGCAGCTTCAGAGCGGGATTCGAGTACGAGCAGTACTTC. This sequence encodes CASSFRAGFEYEQYF.

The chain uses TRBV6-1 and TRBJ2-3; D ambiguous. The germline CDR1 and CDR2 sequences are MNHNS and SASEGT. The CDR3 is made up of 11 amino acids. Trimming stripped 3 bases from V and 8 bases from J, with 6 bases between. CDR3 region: CASSDSGTQYF. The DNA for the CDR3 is TGTGCCAGCAGTGATTCTGGTACGCAGTATTTT.

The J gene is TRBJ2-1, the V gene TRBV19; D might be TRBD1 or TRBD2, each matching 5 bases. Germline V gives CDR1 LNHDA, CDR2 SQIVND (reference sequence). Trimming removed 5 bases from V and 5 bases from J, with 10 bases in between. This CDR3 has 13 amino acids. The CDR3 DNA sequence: TGTGCCAGTAGTCTGGGACCACACAATGAGCAGTTCTTC. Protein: CASSLGPHNEQFF.

The CDR3 DNA follows: TGTGCCAGCAGTTTAGACAGGGCGTCCGGGGAGCTGTTTTTT. This gives the protein CASSLDRASGELFF. The chain combines TRBV27 with TRBJ2-2; TRBD1 matches 7 bases. Trimming cost V 2 bases and J 6 bases; bases outside gene matches: 3. There are 14 residues in the CDR3. Germline lookup yields CDR1 MNHEY and CDR2 SMNVEV (reference sequence).

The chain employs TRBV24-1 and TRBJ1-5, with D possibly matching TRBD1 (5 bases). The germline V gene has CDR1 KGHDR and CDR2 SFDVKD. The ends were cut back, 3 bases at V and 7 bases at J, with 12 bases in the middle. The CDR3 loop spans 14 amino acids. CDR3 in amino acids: CATSDGFGGQPQHF. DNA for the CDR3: TGTGCCACCAGTGATGGGTTCGGGGGGCAGCCCCAGCATTTT.

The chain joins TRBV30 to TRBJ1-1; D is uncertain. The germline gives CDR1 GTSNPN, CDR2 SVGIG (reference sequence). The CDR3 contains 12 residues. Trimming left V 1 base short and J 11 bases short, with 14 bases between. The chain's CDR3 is CAWSGEAFGAFF. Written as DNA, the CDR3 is TGTGCCTGGAGTGGGGAAGCCTTCGGGGCTTTCTTT. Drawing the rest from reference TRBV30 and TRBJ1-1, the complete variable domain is SQTIHQWPATLVQPVGSPLSLECTVEGTSNPNLYWYRQAAGRGLQLLFYSVGIGQISSEVPQNLSASRPQDRQFILSSKKLLLSDSGFYLCAWSGEAFGAFFGQGTRLTVV.

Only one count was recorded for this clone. CDR3 sequence reads: CASSPSPGANVLTF. In DNA form, the CDR3 reads TGTGCCAGCAGCCCCTCTCCTGGGGCCAACGTCCTGACTTTC. The gene calls are TRBV7-3 and TRBJ2-6, with D unresolved. The germline V gene has CDR1 SGHTA and CDR2 FQGTGA. The CDR3 has 14 residues. Deletions cut 5 bases from V and 2 bases from J, with 7 bases between.

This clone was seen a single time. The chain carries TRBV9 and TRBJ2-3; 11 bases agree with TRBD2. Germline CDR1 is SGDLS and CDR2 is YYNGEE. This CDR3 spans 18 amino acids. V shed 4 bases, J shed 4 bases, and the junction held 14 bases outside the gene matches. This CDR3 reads CASSIRSIAGGIADTQYF. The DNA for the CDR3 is TGTGCCAGCAGCATACGCTCAATAGCGGGAGGGATCGCAGATACGCAGTATTTT.

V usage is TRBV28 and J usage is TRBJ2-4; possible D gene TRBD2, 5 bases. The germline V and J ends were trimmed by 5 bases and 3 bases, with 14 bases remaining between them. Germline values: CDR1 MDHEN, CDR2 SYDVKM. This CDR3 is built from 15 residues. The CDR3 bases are TGTGCCAGCAGTCGCTGGGAGATGGGCAAAAACATTCAGTACTTC. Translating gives CASSRWEMGKNIQYF.

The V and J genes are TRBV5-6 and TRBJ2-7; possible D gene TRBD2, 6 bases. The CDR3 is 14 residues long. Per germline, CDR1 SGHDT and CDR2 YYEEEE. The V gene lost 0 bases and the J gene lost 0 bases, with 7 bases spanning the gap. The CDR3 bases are TGTGCCAGCAGCTTGGCCGGGAGCTCCTACGAGCAGTACTTC. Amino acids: CASSLAGSSYEQYF.

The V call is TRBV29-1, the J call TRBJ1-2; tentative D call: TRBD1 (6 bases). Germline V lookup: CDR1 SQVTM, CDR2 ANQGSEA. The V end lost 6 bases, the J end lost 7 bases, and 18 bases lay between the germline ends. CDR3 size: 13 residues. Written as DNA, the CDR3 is TGCAGCGTCCGGGTAGGGGGAGCGTCTGGCTACACCTTC. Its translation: CSVRVGGASGYTF.

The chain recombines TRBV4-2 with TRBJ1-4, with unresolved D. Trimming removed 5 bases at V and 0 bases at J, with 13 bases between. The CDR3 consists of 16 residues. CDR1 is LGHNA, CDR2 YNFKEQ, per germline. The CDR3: CASSSRPIATNEKLFF. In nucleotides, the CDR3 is TGTGCCAGCAGCTCCCGACCCATCGCAACTAATGAAAAACTGTTTTTT.

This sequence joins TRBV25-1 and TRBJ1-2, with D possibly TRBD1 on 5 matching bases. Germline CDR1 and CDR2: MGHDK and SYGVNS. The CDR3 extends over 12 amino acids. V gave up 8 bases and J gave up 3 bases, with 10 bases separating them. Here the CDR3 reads CASWQGHYGYTF. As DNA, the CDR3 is TGTGCCAGCTGGCAGGGACACTATGGCTACACCTTC.

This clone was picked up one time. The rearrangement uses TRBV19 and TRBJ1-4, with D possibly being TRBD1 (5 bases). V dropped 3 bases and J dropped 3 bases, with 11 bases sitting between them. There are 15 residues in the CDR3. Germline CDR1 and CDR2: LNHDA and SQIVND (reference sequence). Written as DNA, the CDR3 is TGTGCCAGTAGTATTCCAGGGAAGGCTAATGAAAAACTGTTTTTT. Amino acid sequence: CASSIPGKANEKLFF.

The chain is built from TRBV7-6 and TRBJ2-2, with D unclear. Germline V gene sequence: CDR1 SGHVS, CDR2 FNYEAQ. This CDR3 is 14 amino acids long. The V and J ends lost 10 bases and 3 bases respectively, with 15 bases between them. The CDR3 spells CATLPPRHTGELFF. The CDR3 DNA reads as TGTGCCACCCTCCCCCCGAGGCACACCGGGGAGCTGTTTTTT.

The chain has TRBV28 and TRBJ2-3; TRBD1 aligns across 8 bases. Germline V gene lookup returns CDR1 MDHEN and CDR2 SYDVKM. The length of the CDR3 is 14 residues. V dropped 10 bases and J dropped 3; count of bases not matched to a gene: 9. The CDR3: CATSRTGMTDTQYF. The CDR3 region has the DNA TGTGCCACCTCCCGGACAGGGATGACAGATACGCAGTATTTT.

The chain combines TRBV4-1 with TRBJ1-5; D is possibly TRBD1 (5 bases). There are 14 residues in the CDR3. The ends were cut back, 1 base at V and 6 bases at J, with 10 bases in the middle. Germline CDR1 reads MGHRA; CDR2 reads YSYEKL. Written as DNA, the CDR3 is TGCGCCAGCAGCCAAGTAGGGGTTGGTCAGCCCCAGCATTTT. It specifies CASSQVGVGQPQHF.

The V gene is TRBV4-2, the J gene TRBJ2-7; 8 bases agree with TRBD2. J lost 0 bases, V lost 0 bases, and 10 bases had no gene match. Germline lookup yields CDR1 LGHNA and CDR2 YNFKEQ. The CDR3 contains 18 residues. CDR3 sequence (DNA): TGTGCCAGCAGCCAAGACGTCCAAACTAGCGGTGTCTCCTACGAGCAGTACTTC. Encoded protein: CASSQDVQTSGVSYEQYF.

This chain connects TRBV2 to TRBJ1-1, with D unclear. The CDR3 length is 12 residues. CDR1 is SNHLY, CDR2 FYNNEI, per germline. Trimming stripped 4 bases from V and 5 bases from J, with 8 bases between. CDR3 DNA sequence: TGTGCCAGCAGTGTTTGGGAGACTGAAGCTTTCTTT. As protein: CASSVWETEAFF. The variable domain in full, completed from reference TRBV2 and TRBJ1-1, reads EPEVTQTPSHQVTQMGQEVILRCVPISNHLYFYWYRQILGQKVEFLVSFYNNEISEKSEIFDDQFSVERPDGSNFTLKIRSTKLEDSAMYFCASSVWETEAFFGQGTRLTVV.

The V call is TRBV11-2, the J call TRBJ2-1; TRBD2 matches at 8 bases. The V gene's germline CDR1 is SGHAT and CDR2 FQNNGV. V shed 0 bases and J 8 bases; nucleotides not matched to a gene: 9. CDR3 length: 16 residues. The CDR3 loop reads CASSLDWTGGLHEQFF. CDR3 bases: TGTGCCAGCAGCTTAGATTGGACGGGAGGGCTCCATGAGCAGTTCTTC. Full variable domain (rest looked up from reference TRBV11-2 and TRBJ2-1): EAGVAQSPRYKIIEKRQSVAFWCNPISGHATLYWYQQILGQGPKLLIQFQNNGVVDDSQLPKDRFSAERLKGVDSTLKIQPAKLEDSAVYLCASSLDWTGGLHEQFFGPGTRLTVL.

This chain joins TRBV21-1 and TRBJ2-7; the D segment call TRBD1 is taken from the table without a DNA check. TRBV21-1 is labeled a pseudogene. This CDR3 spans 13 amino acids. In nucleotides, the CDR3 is TGTGCCAGCCCAGACAGGAACTCCTACGAGCAGTACTTC. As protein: CASPDRNSYEQYF.

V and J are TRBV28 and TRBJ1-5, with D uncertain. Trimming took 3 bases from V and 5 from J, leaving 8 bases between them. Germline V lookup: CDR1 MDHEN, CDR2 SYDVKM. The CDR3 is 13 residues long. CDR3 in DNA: TGTGCCAGCAGTTTTTCCTTGGATCAGCCCCAGCATTTT. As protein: CASSFSLDQPQHF.

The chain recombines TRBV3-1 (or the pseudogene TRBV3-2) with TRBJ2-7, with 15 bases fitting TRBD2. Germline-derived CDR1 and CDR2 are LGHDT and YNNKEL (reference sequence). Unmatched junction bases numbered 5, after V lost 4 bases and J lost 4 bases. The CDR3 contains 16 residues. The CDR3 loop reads CASSPGTSGGLYEQYF. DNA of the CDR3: TGTGCCAGCAGCCCCGGGACTAGCGGGGGGTTGTACGAGCAGTACTTC.

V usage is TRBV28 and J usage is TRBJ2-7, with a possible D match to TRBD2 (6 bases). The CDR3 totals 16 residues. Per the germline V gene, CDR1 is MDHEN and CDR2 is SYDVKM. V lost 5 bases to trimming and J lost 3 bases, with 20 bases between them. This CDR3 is CASSVAGMGGLYEQYF. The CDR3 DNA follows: TGTGCCAGCAGTGTAGCCGGGATGGGAGGTCTCTACGAGCAGTACTTC.

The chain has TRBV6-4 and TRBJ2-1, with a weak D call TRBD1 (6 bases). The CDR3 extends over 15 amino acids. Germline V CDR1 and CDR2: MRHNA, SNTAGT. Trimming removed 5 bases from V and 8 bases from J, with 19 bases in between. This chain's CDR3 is CASSIQRTSGDEQFF. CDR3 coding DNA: TGTGCCAGCAGTATACAGCGGACCTCAGGGGATGAGCAGTTCTTC.

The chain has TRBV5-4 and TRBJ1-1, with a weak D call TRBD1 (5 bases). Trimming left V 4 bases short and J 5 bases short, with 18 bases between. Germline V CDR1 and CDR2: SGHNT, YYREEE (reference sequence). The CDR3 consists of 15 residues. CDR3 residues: CASSPRDDLRTEAFF. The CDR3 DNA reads TGTGCCAGCAGCCCCCGGGACGATCTAAGGACTGAAGCTTTCTTT.